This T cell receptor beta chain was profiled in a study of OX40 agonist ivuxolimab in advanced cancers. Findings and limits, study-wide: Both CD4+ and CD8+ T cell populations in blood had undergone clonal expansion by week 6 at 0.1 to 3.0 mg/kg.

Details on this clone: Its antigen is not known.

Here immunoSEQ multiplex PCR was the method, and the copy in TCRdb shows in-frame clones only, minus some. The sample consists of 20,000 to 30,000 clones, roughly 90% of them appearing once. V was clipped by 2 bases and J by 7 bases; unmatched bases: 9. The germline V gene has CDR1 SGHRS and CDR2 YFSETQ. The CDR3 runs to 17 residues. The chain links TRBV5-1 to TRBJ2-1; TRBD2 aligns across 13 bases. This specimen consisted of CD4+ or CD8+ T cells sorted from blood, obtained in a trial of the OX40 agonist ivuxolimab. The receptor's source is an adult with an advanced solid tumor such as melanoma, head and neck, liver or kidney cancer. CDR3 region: CASSFTSGGAQRNEQFF. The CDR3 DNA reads TGCGCCAGCAGCTTCACTAGCGGGGGGGCCCAGAGGAATGAGCAGTTCTTC. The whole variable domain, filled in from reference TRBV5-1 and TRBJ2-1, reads KAGVTQTPRYLIKTRGQQVTLSCSPISGHRSVSWYQQTPGQGLQFLFEYFSETQRNKGNFPGRFSGRQFSNSRSEMNVSTLELGDSALYLCASSFTSGGAQRNEQFFGPGTRLTVL.